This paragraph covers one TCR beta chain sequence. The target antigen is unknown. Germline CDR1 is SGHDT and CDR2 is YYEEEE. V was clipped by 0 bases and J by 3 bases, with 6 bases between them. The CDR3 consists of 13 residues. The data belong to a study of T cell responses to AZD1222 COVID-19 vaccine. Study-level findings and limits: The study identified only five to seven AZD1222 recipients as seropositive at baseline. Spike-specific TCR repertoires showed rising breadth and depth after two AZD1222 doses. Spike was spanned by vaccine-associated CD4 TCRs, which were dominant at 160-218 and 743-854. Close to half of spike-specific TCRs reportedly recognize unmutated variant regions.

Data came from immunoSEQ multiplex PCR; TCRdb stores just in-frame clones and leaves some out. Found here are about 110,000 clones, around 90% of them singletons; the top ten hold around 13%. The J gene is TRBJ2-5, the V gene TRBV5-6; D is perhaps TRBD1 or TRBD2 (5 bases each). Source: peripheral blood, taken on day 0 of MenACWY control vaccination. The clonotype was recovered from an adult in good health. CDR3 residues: CASSLGGKETQYF. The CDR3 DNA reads TGTGCCAGCAGCTTGGGGGGGAAAGAGACCCAGTACTTC.